This TCR beta chain comes out of a study of blood T cell repertoires in COVID-19. The CDR3 covers 14 residues. V was pared by 0 bases and J by 7 bases, with 12 bases between. CDR1 and CDR2 (germline): SGHAT, FQNNGV. The authors' processing: Amplification of reference gene primers was used by the study to estimate nucleated cell counts. Here immunoSEQ multiplex PCR was the method, and the copy in TCRdb shows in-frame clones only, minus some. From that table come the V and J calls and clone size; the DNA was used to work out D and trimming. The top ten hold approximately 2.6% of the sample, which has about 150,000 clones, roughly 86% seen once.

The V and J genes are TRBV11-2 and TRBJ1-1; no firm D call. The source of this sequence is a woman of 80 years or more with COVID-19, enrolled during active disease. Sequenced input: peripheral blood. CDR3 in amino acids: CASSLDPDTGEAFF. The CDR3 DNA sequence: TGTGCCAGCAGCTTAGATCCTGACACCGGTGAAGCTTTCTTT.